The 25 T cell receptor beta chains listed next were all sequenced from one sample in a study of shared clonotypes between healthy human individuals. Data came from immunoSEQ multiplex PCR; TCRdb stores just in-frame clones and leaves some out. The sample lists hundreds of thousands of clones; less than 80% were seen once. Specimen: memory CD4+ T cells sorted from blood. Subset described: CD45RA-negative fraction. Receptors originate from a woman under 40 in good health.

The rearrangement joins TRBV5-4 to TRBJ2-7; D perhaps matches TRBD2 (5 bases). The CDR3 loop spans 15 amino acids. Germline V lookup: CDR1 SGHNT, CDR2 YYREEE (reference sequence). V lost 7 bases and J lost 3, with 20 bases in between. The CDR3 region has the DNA TGTGCCAGCGAAAGGCGGGCAGAGAATAGCTACGAGCAGTACTTC. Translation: CASERRAENSYEQYF.

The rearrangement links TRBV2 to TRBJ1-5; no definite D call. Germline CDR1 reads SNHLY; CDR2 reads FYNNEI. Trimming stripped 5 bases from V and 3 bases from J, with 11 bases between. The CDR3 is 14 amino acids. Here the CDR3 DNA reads TGTGCCAGCAGTTTTAGGAACATCAATCAGCCCCAGCATTTT. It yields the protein CASSFRNINQPQHF.

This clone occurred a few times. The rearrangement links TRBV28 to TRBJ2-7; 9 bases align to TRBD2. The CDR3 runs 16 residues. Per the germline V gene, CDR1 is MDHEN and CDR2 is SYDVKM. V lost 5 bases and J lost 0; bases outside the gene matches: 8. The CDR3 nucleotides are TGTGCCAGCAGTCGTAGCGGGAGCCTCCACTCCTACGAGCAGTACTTC. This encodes CASSRSGSLHSYEQYF.

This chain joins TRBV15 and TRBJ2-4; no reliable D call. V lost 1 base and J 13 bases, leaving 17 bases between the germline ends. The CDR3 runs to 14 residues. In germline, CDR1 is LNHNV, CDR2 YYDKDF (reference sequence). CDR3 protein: CATSRVLLAGLQYF. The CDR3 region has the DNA TGTGCCACCAGCAGAGTTCTGCTGGCAGGTCTACAGTACTTC.

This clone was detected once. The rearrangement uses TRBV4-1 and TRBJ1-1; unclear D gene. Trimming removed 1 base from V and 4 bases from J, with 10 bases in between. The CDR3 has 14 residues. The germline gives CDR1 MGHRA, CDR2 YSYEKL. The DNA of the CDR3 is TGCGCCAGCAGCCAAGTTCGGGATGCCACTGAAGCTTTCTTT. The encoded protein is CASSQVRDATEAFF.

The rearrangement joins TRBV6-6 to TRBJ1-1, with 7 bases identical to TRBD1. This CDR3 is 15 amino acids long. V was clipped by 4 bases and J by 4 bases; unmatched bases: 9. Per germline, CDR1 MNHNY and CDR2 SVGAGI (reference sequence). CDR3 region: CASSSIDRVSTEAFF. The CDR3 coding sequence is TGTGCCAGCAGTTCAATAGACAGGGTGAGCACTGAAGCTTTCTTT.

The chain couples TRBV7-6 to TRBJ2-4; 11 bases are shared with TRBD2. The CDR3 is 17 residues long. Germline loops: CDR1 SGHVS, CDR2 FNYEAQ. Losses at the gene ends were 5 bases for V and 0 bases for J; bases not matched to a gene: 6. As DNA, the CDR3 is TGTGCCAGCAGCCCGAGACTAGCGGGATTAGCCAAAAACATTCAGTACTTC. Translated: CASSPRLAGLAKNIQYF.

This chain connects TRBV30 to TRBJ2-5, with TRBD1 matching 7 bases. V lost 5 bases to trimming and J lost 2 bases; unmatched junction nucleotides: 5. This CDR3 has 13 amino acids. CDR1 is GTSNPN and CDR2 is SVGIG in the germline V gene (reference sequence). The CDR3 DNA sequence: TGTGCCTGGGAGGTACAGGGGCAAGAGACCCAGTACTTC. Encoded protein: CAWEVQGQETQYF.

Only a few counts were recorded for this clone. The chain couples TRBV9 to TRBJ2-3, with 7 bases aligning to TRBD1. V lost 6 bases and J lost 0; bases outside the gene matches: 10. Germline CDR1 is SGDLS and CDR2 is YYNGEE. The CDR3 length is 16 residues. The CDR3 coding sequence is TGTGCCAGCACCGTCTCGAAGGGGGCAAGCACAGATACGCAGTATTTT. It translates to CASTVSKGASTDTQYF.

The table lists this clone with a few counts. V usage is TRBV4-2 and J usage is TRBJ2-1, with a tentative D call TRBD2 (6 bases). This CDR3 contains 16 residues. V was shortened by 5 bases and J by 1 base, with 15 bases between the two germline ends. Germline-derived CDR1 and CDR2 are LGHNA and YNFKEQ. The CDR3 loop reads CASSETVAESYNEQFF. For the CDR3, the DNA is TGTGCCAGCAGCGAGACCGTAGCGGAATCCTACAATGAGCAGTTCTTC.

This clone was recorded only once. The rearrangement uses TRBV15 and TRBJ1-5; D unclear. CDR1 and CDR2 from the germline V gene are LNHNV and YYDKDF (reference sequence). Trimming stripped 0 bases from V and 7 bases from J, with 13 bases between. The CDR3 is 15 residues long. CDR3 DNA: TGTGCCACCAGCAGAGATAGAGACTTTCCCCAGCCCCAGCATTTT. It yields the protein CATSRDRDFPQPQHF.

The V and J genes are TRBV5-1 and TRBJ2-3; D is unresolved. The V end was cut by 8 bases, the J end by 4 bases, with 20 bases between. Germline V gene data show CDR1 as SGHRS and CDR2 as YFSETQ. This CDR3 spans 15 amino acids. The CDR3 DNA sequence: TGCGCCAGTAAGAGAGACACGGGCTCCGCAGATACGCAGTATTTT. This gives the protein CASKRDTGSADTQYF. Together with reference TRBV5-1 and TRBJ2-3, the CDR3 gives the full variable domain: KAGVTQTPRYLIKTRGQQVTLSCSPISGHRSVSWYQQTPGQGLQFLFEYFSETQRNKGNFPGRFSGRQFSNSRSEMNVSTLELGDSALYLCASKRDTGSADTQYFGPGTRLTVL.

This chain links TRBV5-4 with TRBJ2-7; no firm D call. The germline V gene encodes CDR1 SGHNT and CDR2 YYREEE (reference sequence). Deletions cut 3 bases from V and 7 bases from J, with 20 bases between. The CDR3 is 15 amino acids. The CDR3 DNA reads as TGTGCCAGCAGCTCAGACACTTTAACCCTCAAAGAGCAGTACTTC. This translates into CASSSDTLTLKEQYF. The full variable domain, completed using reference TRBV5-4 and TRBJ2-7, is ETGVTQSPTHLIKTRGQQVTLRCSSQSGHNTVSWYQQALGQGPQFIFQYYREEENGRGNFPPRFSGLQFPNYSSELNVNALELDDSALYLCASSSDTLTLKEQYFGPGTRLTVT.

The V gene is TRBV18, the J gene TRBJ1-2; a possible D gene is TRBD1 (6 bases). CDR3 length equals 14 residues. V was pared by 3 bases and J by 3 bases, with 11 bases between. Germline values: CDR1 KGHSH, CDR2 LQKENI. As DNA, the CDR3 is TGTGCCAGCTCACCTGCGTCAGGGGACTATGGCTACACCTTC. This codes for CASSPASGDYGYTF.

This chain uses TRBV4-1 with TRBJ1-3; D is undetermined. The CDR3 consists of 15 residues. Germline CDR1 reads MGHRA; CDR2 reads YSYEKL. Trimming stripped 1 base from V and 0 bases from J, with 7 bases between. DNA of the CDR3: TGCGCCAGCAGCCAAGCCGGATACTCTGGAAACACCATATATTTT. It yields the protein CASSQAGYSGNTIYF.

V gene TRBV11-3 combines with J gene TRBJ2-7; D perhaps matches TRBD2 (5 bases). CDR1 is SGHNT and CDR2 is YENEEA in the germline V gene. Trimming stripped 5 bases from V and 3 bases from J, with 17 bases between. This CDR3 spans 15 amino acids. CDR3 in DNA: TGTGCCAGCAGCCTAGCTGGGGTCCCTAACTACGAGCAGTACTTC. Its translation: CASSLAGVPNYEQYF.

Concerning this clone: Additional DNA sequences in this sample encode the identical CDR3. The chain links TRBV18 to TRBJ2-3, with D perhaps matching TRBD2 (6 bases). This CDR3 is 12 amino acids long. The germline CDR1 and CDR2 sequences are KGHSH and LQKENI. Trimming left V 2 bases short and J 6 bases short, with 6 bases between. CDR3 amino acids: CASSPAGDTQYF. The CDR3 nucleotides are TGTGCCAGCTCACCAGCGGGGGATACGCAGTATTTT.

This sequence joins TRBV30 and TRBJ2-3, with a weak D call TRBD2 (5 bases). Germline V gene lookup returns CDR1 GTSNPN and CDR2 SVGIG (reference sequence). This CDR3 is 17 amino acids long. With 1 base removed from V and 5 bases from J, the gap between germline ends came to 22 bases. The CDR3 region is CAWSGHHSVEGIDTQYF. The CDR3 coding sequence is TGTGCCTGGAGTGGCCACCATAGCGTCGAAGGGATAGATACGCAGTATTTT.

CDR3 nucleotide sequence: TGTGCCAGCAGTTTCCCGGGGGGCTTTGTCATGAACACTGAAGCTTTCTTT. Residues: CASSFPGGFVMNTEAFF. V is TRBV28 and J is TRBJ1-1; D is perhaps TRBD1 (6 bases). The CDR3 length is 17 residues. Trimming took off 3 bases at V and 0 bases at J, with 17 bases between the two ends. Germline CDR1 MDHEN, CDR2 SYDVKM. The variable domain in full, completed from reference TRBV28 and TRBJ1-1, reads DVKVTQSSRYLVKRTGEKVFLECVQDMDHENMFWYRQDPGLGLRLIYFSYDVKMKEKGDIPEGYSVSREKKERFSLILESASTNQTSMYLCASSFPGGFVMNTEAFFGQGTRLTVV.

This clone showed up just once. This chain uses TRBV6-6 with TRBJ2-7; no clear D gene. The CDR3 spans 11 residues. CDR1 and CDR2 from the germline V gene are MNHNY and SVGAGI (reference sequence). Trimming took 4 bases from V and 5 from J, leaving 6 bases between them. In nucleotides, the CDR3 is TGTGCCAGCAGTTTCCGGGACGAGCAGTACTTC. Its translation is CASSFRDEQYF.

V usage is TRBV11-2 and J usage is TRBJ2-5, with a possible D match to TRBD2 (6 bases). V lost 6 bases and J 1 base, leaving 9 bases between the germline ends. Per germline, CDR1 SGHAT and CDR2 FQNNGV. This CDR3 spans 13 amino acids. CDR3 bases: TGTGCCAGCAGATCCGGGGGCCAAGAGACCCAGTACTTC. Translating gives CASRSGGQETQYF.

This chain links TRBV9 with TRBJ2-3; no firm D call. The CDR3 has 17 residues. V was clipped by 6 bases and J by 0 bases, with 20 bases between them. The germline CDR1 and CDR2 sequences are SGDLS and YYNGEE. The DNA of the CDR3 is TGTGCCAGCACCCCAATCCGCAGCGCGTCTAGCACAGATACGCAGTATTTT. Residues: CASTPIRSASSTDTQYF.

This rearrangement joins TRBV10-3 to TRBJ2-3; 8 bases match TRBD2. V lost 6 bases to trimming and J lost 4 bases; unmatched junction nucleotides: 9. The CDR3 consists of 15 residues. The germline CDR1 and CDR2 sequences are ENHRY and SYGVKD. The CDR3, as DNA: TGTGCCATCAGAGACAAGGCGGGAGGCGCAGATACGCAGTATTTT. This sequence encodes CAIRDKAGGADTQYF.

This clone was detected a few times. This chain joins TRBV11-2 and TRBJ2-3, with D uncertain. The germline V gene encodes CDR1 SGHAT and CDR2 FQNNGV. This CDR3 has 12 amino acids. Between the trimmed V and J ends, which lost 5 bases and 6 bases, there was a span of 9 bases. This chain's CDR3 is CASSQNYDTQYF. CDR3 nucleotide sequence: TGTGCCAGCAGCCAAAACTATGATACGCAGTATTTT.

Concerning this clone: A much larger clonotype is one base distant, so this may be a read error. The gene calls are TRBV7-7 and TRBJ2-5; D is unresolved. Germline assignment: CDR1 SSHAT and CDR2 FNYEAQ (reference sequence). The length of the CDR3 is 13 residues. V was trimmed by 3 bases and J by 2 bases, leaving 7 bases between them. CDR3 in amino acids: CASSFSVQETQYF. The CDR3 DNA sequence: TGTGCCAGCAGCTTTTCCGTACAAGAGACCCAGTACTTC.